This is a list of T cell receptor beta chains from one sample in a study of T cell responses to AZD1222 COVID-19 vaccine. Some clones are missing from TCRdb's copy, which holds only in-frame ones; the method was immunoSEQ multiplex PCR. The data show 75,000 to 85,000 clones, with under 90% seen just once and about 1.3% held by the top ten. Specimen: peripheral blood, collected 28 days after the second AZD1222 dose. These receptor sequences come from an adult who received the AZD1222 COVID-19 vaccine. Both conserved end residues are part of each CDR3. The order of the fields is CDR3 DNA, CDR3 protein, J gene, V gene, D gene, clone size. D genes are given only for firm matches. Only part of the rows carry a size: once, few, many, or a class if the clone is expanded.

DNA: TGCAGCGTTGTGGTTGTTACAGATACGCAGTATTTT; CDR3: CSVVVVTDTQYF; J: TRBJ2-3; V: TRBV29-1; D: -; size: -
DNA: TGTGCCAGCAGTTTAAAGGGTAACACTGAAGCTTTCTTT; CDR3: CASSLKGNTEAFF; J: TRBJ1-1; V: TRBV12-3/TRBV12-4; D: -; size: -
DNA: TGTGCCAGCTCACCAACCACGGGACAGGGAATAGAGGGCTACACCTTC; CDR3: CASSPTTGQGIEGYTF; J: TRBJ1-2; V: TRBV18; D: TRBD1; size: -
DNA: TGTGCCAGCAGCCGAACGGCAGGGGTTCCTGGAAACACCATATATTTT; CDR3: CASSRTAGVPGNTIYF; J: TRBJ1-3; V: TRBV11-2; D: -; size: -
DNA: TGTGCCAGCACCCCCGGGACAGGGGCCTACTCCTACGAGCAGTACTTC; CDR3: CASTPGTGAYSYEQYF; J: TRBJ2-7; V: TRBV5-8; D: TRBD1; size: -
DNA: TGCGCCAGCAGCTTGGCCGACGGTTCCTACGAGCAGTACTTC; CDR3: CASSLADGSYEQYF; J: TRBJ2-7; V: TRBV5-1; D: -; size: -
DNA: TGTGCCTGGAGTGTACTAGTGGGCTACACTGAAGCTTTCTTT; CDR3: CAWSVLVGYTEAFF; J: TRBJ1-1; V: TRBV30; D: -; size: -
DNA: TGCGCCAGCAGCCGTCGACAGGGGTCTGACGAGCAGTACTTC; CDR3: CASSRRQGSDEQYF; J: TRBJ2-7; V: TRBV4-1; D: TRBD1; size: -
DNA: TGTGCCAGCAGCTCGGACAGAATTAAAGCTTTCTTT; CDR3: CASSSDRIKAFF; J: TRBJ1-1; V: TRBV5-6; D: -; size: -
DNA: TGTGCCTGGTCCCCGGGATCCACCTCTGGAAACACCATATATTTT; CDR3: CAWSPGSTSGNTIYF; J: TRBJ1-3; V: TRBV30; D: -; size: once
DNA: TGTGCCAGCAGTTGGGACACCTCCTACAATGAGCAGTTCTTC; CDR3: CASSWDTSYNEQFF; J: TRBJ2-1; V: TRBV28; D: -; size: -
DNA: TGTGCCAGCAGCCCCCGGGGGGGGGACTACGAGCAGTACTTC; CDR3: CASSPRGGDYEQYF; J: TRBJ2-7; V: TRBV9; D: TRBD2; size: -
DNA: TGTGCCAGCAGCCCACCCCCGACAGGGGCGTCAAATCAGCCCCAGCATTTT; CDR3: CASSPPPTGASNQPQHF; J: TRBJ1-5; V: TRBV27; D: TRBD1; size: -
DNA: TGTGCCAGCAGCGGGGACGGAGGTAATCAGCCCCAGCATTTT; CDR3: CASSGDGGNQPQHF; J: TRBJ1-5; V: TRBV7-9; D: -; size: -
DNA: TGTGCCAGCAGTCCCGCCGGGACAGGCAACTACGAGCAGTACTTC; CDR3: CASSPAGTGNYEQYF; J: TRBJ2-7; V: TRBV28; D: TRBD1; size: -
DNA: TGTGCCAGCAGCTATGGGACGATTGAGCAGTTCTTC; CDR3: CASSYGTIEQFF; J: TRBJ2-1; V: TRBV14; D: -; size: -
DNA: TGTGCCAGCAGTTTAGCAGGGCCATCACCCCTCCACTTT; CDR3: CASSLAGPSPLHF; J: TRBJ1-6; V: TRBV12-3/TRBV12-4; D: -; size: -
DNA: TGTGCCATCAGTGAGCAGGGCAACACTGAAGCTTTCTTT; CDR3: CAISEQGNTEAFF; J: TRBJ1-1; V: TRBV10-3; D: -; size: -
DNA: TGCGCCAGCAGCTTACAGGGGGCTTTGAACGAGCAGTACTTC; CDR3: CASSLQGALNEQYF; J: TRBJ2-7; V: TRBV5-1; D: TRBD1; size: -
DNA: TGTGCCAGCAGCAGGCGGACGGGTCGGCCCCAGCATTTT; CDR3: CASSRRTGRPQHF; J: TRBJ1-5; V: TRBV5-6; D: -; size: -
DNA: TGTGCCAGCAGTCCAGCGGGACTAGGAAACATTCAGTACTTC; CDR3: CASSPAGLGNIQYF; J: TRBJ2-4; V: TRBV7-8; D: TRBD2; size: -
DNA: TGTGCCAGCAGGCAAGGCGGCGCTGAAGCTTTCTTT; CDR3: CASRQGGAEAFF; J: TRBJ1-1; V: TRBV7-2; D: -; size: once
DNA: TGTGCCACCAGCGGGGGGCGGGAAGATACGCAGTATTTT; CDR3: CATSGGREDTQYF; J: TRBJ2-3; V: TRBV5-6; D: TRBD2; size: once
DNA: TGTGCCAGCAGCCCTCCGGGACAGGGAAACAGCTACACCTTC; CDR3: CASSPPGQGNSYTF; J: TRBJ1-2; V: TRBV3-1/TRBV3-2; D: TRBD1; size: -
DNA: TGTGCCAGTACCCCGAGTGCGGGGACGGGAGCAAGGAAACTGTTTTTT; CDR3: CASTPSAGTGARKLFF; J: TRBJ1-4; V: TRBV19; D: -; size: -
DNA: TGTGCCAGCAGCTTGGTTGGCGGGGGGGGCCTTTACAATGAGCAGTTCTTC; CDR3: CASSLVGGGGLYNEQFF; J: TRBJ2-1; V: TRBV5-4; D: TRBD2; size: -
DNA: TGTGCCAGCAGTCAGGGACAGCCCTACGAGCAGTACTTC; CDR3: CASSQGQPYEQYF; J: TRBJ2-7; V: TRBV28; D: TRBD1; size: -
DNA: TGTGCCAGCAGTGCCCGTCCCTACTCTGGAAACACCATATATTTT; CDR3: CASSARPYSGNTIYF; J: TRBJ1-3; V: TRBV27; D: -; size: -
DNA: TGTGCCATCAGGGGACAGGGTCTAACTGGGGCCAACGTCCTGACTTTC; CDR3: CAIRGQGLTGANVLTF; J: TRBJ2-6; V: TRBV10-3; D: TRBD1; size: -
DNA: TGTGCCAGCTCACATCAGGGGAGGGGAGCGGACACTGAAGCTTTCTTT; CDR3: CASSHQGRGADTEAFF; J: TRBJ1-1; V: TRBV18; D: -; size: once
DNA: TGCAGCGCCCTAGACACAGGGAGGGGGACTGAAGCTTTCTTT; CDR3: CSALDTGRGTEAFF; J: TRBJ1-1; V: TRBV29-1; D: -; size: -
DNA: TGTGCCAGCAGCTTAGAGGTTGGCTTATCTGGTACACCCCTCCACTTT; CDR3: CASSLEVGLSGTPLHF; J: TRBJ1-6; V: TRBV7-9; D: -; size: few